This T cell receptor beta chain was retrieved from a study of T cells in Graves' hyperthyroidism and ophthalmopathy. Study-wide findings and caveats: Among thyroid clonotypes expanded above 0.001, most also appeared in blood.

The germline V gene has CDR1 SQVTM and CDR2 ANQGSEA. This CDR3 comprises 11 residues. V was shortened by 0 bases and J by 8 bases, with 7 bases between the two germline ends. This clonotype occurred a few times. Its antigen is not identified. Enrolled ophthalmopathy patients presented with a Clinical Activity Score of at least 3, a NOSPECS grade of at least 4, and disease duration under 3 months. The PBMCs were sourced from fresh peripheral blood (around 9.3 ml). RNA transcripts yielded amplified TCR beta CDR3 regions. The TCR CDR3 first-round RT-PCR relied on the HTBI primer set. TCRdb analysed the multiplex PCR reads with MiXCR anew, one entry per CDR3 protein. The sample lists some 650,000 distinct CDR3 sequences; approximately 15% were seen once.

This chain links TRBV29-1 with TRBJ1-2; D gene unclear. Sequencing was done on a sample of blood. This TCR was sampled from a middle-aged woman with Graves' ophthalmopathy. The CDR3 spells CSVEEDAGYTF. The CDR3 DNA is TGCAGCGTTGAAGAGGATGCCGGCTACACCTTC.